This note documents a single T cell receptor beta chain sequence. The data are from a study of cytotoxic CD8 clonotypes in ibrutinib-treated CLL. Profiled with immunoSEQ multiplex PCR; TCRdb holds only in-frame clones, not every one. The sample carries 130,000 or so clones, around 80% recorded once. The receptor was derived from a human donor with chronic lymphocytic leukemia. This material consisted of PBMCs, taken after 12 months of ibrutinib treatment.

The CDR3, as DNA: TGTGCCAGCAGTTCCACCCGAGGCGGGAGCCGCACCGGGGAGCTGTTTTTT. Translated, it gives CASSSTRGGSRTGELFF. V gene TRBV28 combines with J gene TRBJ2-2, with 7 bases lining up with TRBD2. V shed 4 bases, J shed 4 bases, and the junction held 12 bases outside the gene matches. This CDR3 region has 17 residues. The germline V gene encodes CDR1 MDHEN and CDR2 SYDVKM.